The 22 T cell receptor beta chains in this list originate from one sample, sequenced in a study of CD8 T cells in ankylosing spondylitis. TCRdb re-analysed the 5' RACE reads in MiXCR, keeping a single row per CDR3 protein. The sample shows some 840,000 distinct CDR3 sequences, around 11% of them seen only once. For these receptors, no antigen is known. Study results and caveats: The study identified a TCR beta motif of roughly eight highly homologous variants that appeared characteristic of ankylosing spondylitis blood.

The material sequenced was blood, either unsorted or a sorted T cell fraction (not recorded which). These receptors were obtained from a male donor with ankylosing spondylitis.

This clonotype has more than one count but fewer than ten. The chain carries TRBV29-1 and TRBJ1-1, with D possibly matching TRBD1 (6 bases). The germline V gene has CDR1 SQVTM and CDR2 ANQGSEA. V gave up 2 bases and J gave up 6 bases, with 22 bases separating them. The CDR3 runs 16 residues. The CDR3 region is CSVERPAGTRGPEAFF. The CDR3 nucleotides read TGCAGCGTTGAAAGACCCGCCGGGACAAGGGGCCCTGAAGCTTTCTTT.

This clonotype was seen more than once but under ten times. V gene TRBV4-3 combines with J gene TRBJ2-7, with 7 bases that match TRBD1. Germline values: CDR1 LGHNA, CDR2 YSLEER. Germline trimming cut 3 bases from V and 6 bases from J; bases unmatched to any gene: 14. The CDR3 runs 16 residues. The DNA of the CDR3 is TGCGCCAGCAGCCATGAGGCCGGACAGGTACTTTCCGAGCAGTACTTC. It codes for CASSHEAGQVLSEQYF.

The chain combines TRBV5-1 with TRBJ2-2, with 7 bases aligning to TRBD1. V trimming: 6 bases; J trimming: 6 bases; junction bases outside the gene matches: 8. Germline CDR1 SGHRS, CDR2 YFSETQ. The CDR3 totals 14 residues. For the CDR3, the DNA is TGCGCCAGCAAAGGGACAGCAGGGGCCGGGGAGCTGTTTTTT. Its translation: CASKGTAGAGELFF.

This clonotype has just a few counts. The genes are TRBV20-1 and TRBJ1-1, with D possibly being TRBD1 (5 bases). Germline V gene lookup returns CDR1 DFQATT and CDR2 SNEGSKA (reference sequence). The CDR3 has 12 amino acids. With 6 bases removed from V and 7 bases from J, the gap between germline ends came to 15 bases. DNA for the CDR3: TGCAGTGCAGCCGGGACGCCCTTTGAAGCTTTCTTT. Translation: CSAAGTPFEAFF.

V is TRBV7-8 and J is TRBJ2-1, with TRBD2 identical over 7 bases. CDR3 size: 16 residues. CDR1 is SGHVS, CDR2 FQNEAQ, per germline. V was pared by 4 bases and J by 3 bases, with 9 bases of the junction left unmatched. The CDR3 region is CASSSLSGKDYNEQFF. In DNA form, the CDR3 reads TGTGCCAGCAGCTCCTTGAGCGGGAAGGACTACAATGAGCAGTTCTTC.

This clonotype appeared many times. The chain combines TRBV6-5 with TRBJ1-2; 10 bases map to TRBD1. Germline values: CDR1 MNHEY, CDR2 SVGAGI. CDR3 length: 18 residues. Trimming took 1 base from V and 4 from J; bases not matched to a gene: 12. The CDR3 is CASSYFGDRGHRGYGYTF. The CDR3 nucleotides are TGTGCCAGCAGTTACTTTGGGGACAGGGGACATAGGGGCTATGGCTACACCTTC.

The sample holds a few counts of this clonotype. V usage is TRBV11-1 and J usage is TRBJ1-4; no definite D call. The CDR3 has 14 residues. Germline CDR1 reads SGHAT; CDR2 reads FQDESV (reference sequence). V shed 5 bases and J shed 8 bases, with 15 bases lying between them. The CDR3 region has the DNA TGTGCCAGCAGCCGGGGATCGGATGTCGAAAAACTGTTTTTT. Residues: CASSRGSDVEKLFF.

The genes are TRBV20-1 and TRBJ1-2, with D perhaps TRBD1 (5 bases). The germline V gene has CDR1 DFQATT and CDR2 SNEGSKA (reference sequence). The CDR3 length is 13 residues. The V end was cut by 4 bases, the J end by 2 bases, with 11 bases between. The CDR3 here is CSAKEGVNYGYTF. As DNA, the CDR3 is TGCAGTGCTAAGGAAGGGGTGAACTATGGCTACACCTTC.

In nucleotides, the CDR3 is TGTGCCAGCAGTGAGACAGGGGTGGTGAATGAGCAGTTCTTC. This sequence encodes CASSETGVVNEQFF. This chain joins TRBV25-1 and TRBJ2-1, with 8 bases fitting TRBD1. J lost 7 bases, V lost 3 bases, and 5 bases had no gene match. The V gene's germline CDR1 is MGHDK and CDR2 SYGVNS. The CDR3 is 14 amino acids.

This clonotype was counted between two and nine times. The chain's CDR3 is CSALPGQGLGYTF. CDR3 bases: TGCAGTGCTTTGCCGGGACAGGGGTTGGGCTACACCTTC. This chain uses TRBV20-1 with TRBJ1-2, with TRBD1 identical over 10 bases. CDR1 and CDR2 from the germline V gene are DFQATT and SNEGSKA (reference sequence). J lost 8 bases, V lost 5 bases, and 8 bases had no gene match. The CDR3 spans 13 residues.

Here the CDR3 DNA reads TGTGCCAGCATAGAGGCAGCCTCTTCCTACGAGCAGTACTTC. It specifies CASIEAASSYEQYF. The rearrangement uses TRBV6-2 or TRBV6-3 and TRBJ2-7; no clear D. V was clipped by 7 bases and J by 1 base, with 14 bases between them. The CDR3 is 14 residues long. In germline, CDR1 is MNHEY, CDR2 SVGEGT.

This clonotype was seen repeatedly, ten times or more. The V and J genes are TRBV11-2 and TRBJ2-1, with 14 bases that match TRBD2. The germline gives CDR1 SGHAT, CDR2 FQNNGV. The V and J ends lost 1 base and 6 bases, in that order; junction bases with no gene match: 2. The CDR3 consists of 16 residues. The CDR3 loop reads CASSLGGLAGVNEQFF. CDR3 sequence (DNA): TGTGCCAGCAGCTTAGGGGGACTAGCGGGAGTCAATGAGCAGTTCTTC.

J is TRBJ2-7 and V is TRBV7-6; 8 bases fit TRBD1. This CDR3 has 14 residues. V gave up 5 bases and J gave up 0 bases; unmatched junction bases: 3. The germline CDR1 and CDR2 sequences are SGHVS and FNYEAQ. The CDR3 here is CASSRGQDSYEQYF. CDR3 bases: TGTGCCAGCAGCCGGGGACAGGACTCCTACGAGCAGTACTTC.

This chain uses TRBV20-1 with TRBJ2-5; no reliable D call. V was clipped by 0 bases and J by 4 bases, with 15 bases between them. Germline V gene sequence: CDR1 DFQATT, CDR2 SNEGSKA (reference sequence). The CDR3 has 15 residues. CDR3 bases: TGCAGTGCTAGAGAGGTTGTGGGAATAGGAGAGACCCAGTACTTC. As protein: CSAREVVGIGETQYF.

DNA of the CDR3: TGTGCCAGCAGTTACTCCTCCCTGGATACGCAGTATTTT. This gives the protein CASSYSSLDTQYF. The gene calls are TRBV6-6 and TRBJ2-3; D not resolved. Germline V lookup: CDR1 MNHNY, CDR2 SVGAGI (reference sequence). The length of the CDR3 is 13 residues. Deletions cut 0 bases from V and 6 bases from J, with 7 bases between.

The sample holds a few counts of this clonotype. The V and J genes are TRBV18 and TRBJ2-3, with D possibly TRBD2 on 6 matching bases. With 3 bases removed from V and 4 bases from J, the gap between germline ends came to 17 bases. This CDR3 comprises 16 residues. Germline V gene lookup returns CDR1 KGHSH and CDR2 LQKENI. CDR3 sequence reads: CASSPLALGRPDTQYF. Here the CDR3 DNA reads TGTGCCAGCTCACCCCTAGCGCTGGGTCGACCAGATACGCAGTATTTT.

CDR3 sequence reads: CASSARPGTSAETQYF. CDR3 nucleotide sequence: TGCGCCAGCAGCGCTCGCCCCGGGACTAGCGCAGAGACCCAGTACTTC. The chain uses TRBV5-1 and TRBJ2-5, with 10 bases fitting TRBD2. V gave up 4 bases and J gave up 4 bases; unmatched junction bases: 10. CDR3 length: 16 amino acids. Germline CDR1 reads SGHRS; CDR2 reads YFSETQ.

This clonotype was seen a handful of times. The rearrangement uses TRBV5-1 and TRBJ2-2; D perhaps matches TRBD2 (5 bases). From germline, CDR1 is SGHRS and CDR2 YFSETQ. This CDR3 spans 14 amino acids. Trimming removed 5 bases from V and 2 bases from J, with 10 bases in between. The CDR3 loop reads CASSPGDNTGELFF. DNA for the CDR3: TGCGCCAGCAGTCCCGGGGATAACACCGGGGAGCTGTTTTTT.

The table lists this clonotype with a count of one. A much larger clonotype is one base distant, so this may be a read error. Since the CDR3 does not end with the conserved phenylalanine or tryptophan, this likely comes from a read error. The CDR3 sequence: CASSLGGQMGTEQFI. CDR3 DNA sequence: TGCGCCAGCAGCTTGGGCGGACAGATGGGGACGGAGCAGTTCATC. This rearrangement joins TRBV5-1 to TRBJ2-1, with D possibly matching TRBD1 (6 bases). V lost 0 bases and J 10 bases, leaving 17 bases between the germline ends. The length of the CDR3 is 15 residues. Per the germline V gene, CDR1 is SGHRS and CDR2 is YFSETQ.

There are a few counts of this clonotype. This sequence joins TRBV28 and TRBJ2-5; possibly TRBD2 for D (5 bases). Germline lookup yields CDR1 MDHEN and CDR2 SYDVKM. Trimming shortened V by 4 bases and J by 0 bases, and 12 bases separated the two germline ends. The CDR3 contains 15 residues. Written as DNA, the CDR3 is TGTGCCAGCAGTTCACGGACTTGGTACCAAGAGACCCAGTACTTC. Its protein product is CASSSRTWYQETQYF.

The chain joins TRBV5-5 to TRBJ1-2, with 11 bases matching TRBD1. The CDR3 has 17 residues. Germline CDR1 SGHKS, CDR2 YYEKEE (reference sequence). The V segment lost 4 bases and the J segment 2 bases; nucleotides outside the gene matches: 10. In nucleotides, the CDR3 is TGTGCCAGCAGCGCCTGGACAGGGGGCGCATCCAACTATGGCTACACCTTC. This sequence encodes CASSAWTGGASNYGYTF.

CDR3 sequence (DNA): TGCAGTGCTTACGGAGGGGACAAGAACACCGGGGAGCTGTTTTTT. Translated, it gives CSAYGGDKNTGELFF. This chain uses TRBV20-1 with TRBJ2-2; D might be TRBD1 or TRBD2, each matching 6 bases. The CDR3 length is 15 residues. CDR1 and CDR2 from the germline V gene are DFQATT and SNEGSKA (reference sequence). V shed 5 bases and J shed 1 base, with 14 bases lying between them.